This section outlines one TCR beta chain sequence together with its context. It has no known antigen specificity. Base qualities are missing; no much larger clone stands one base away. The sample originates from a study of cytomegalovirus exposure and HLA in healthy donors (dated by TCRdb to about 2017). In the study overall: A later analysis indicated that the 90 to 150 validation repertoires were generated on the platform also employed for the roughly 650 repertoires of the first cohort. To predict cytomegalovirus infection status, the study brought together high-throughput TCR immunosequencing, statistical association of individual TCRs with disease status, and machine learning. In addition to the first cohort of about 650 subjects, a separate validation cohort of 120 different subjects was used. The study aimed to test whether cataloging public T cell receptors could reveal signatures of past pathogen exposure.

Library prep was done by the immunoSEQ multiplex PCR assay. As for how the authors treated the data: A statistical classification framework was developed to diagnose cytomegalovirus status using the catalog of TCR beta chain sequences. The source is immuneACCESS, and TCRdb retained only in-frame sequences with V and J called. Part of the clones is not carried over; for the studies checked, unresolved V genes explain less than half of this, and the remainder is unexplained. V and J calls and clone size are as listed in that table; D and trimming were resolved from the DNA. Recorded for this sample are roughly 120,000 clones; about 88% of them occurred a single time. Clones ranked in the top ten supply 4% to 5.5% of the sample. The investigation overall reported the following: Of the cluster scores, around 95% were above 0 in a later analysis, which found that TCRs clustered in the first cohort also tended to co-occur in the roughly 130 validation repertoires. In vitro tests confirmed that a few of the cytomegalovirus-associated TCR beta chains recognize cytomegalovirus antigens. While some public TCRs were present in many individuals, most TCR sequences turned up only very rarely across donors. The classifier was reported to diagnose cytomegalovirus status with high specificity and sensitivity in both the original and validation cohorts. A later analysis had no HLA typing for the validation cohort, so co-occurrence there was scored across all 120 repertoires. The authors suggested that the approach could potentially be extended to other disease states and immunological phenotypes. The study listed 150 to 200 TCR beta chains as associated with cytomegalovirus.

Separate from the approximately 700-subject first cohort, the validation cohort of about 120 subjects was the group to which the donors belonged. Counted from cysteine to phenylalanine, this CDR3 has 15 amino acids. Only the CDR3 DNA is retained, 45 bases long and in frame from the first base. The junction shows trimming of 3 bases on V and 3 bases on J, and the gene matches do not reach 2 bases of it. In the germline V gene, CDR1 corresponds to KGHSH and CDR2 to LQKENI. The sequencing input was PBMCs. This sequence uses TRBV18 and TRBJ2-1; 10 bases in the middle match TRBD1. This receptor was obtained from a young man in good health and CMV-seropositive. The nucleotide sequence is TGTGCCAGCTCACCGGGACAGGGGAACTACAATGAGCAGTTCTTC. The encoded protein is CASSPGQGNYNEQFF.